This T cell receptor beta chain is drawn from a study of blood T cells in healthy people across ages (dated by TCRdb to between 2014 and 2017). Describing the broader study: In model experiments, template switching captured roughly one uniquely barcoded TCR beta cDNA molecule for every two T cells. For two donors (one aged 18 to 29 and one aged 80 or older), the study analyzed two additional independent replicas of 1 million unique cDNA reads from the same blood draw. To avoid experimental bias, donors of different ages were distributed randomly across sequencing lanes. The donors were split into four age groups: young (average 16 years), middle-aged (roughly 39), aged (roughly 68) and long-lived (approximately 80). Using deep sequencing normalized with unique cDNA molecular identifiers, the study measured how TCR beta repertoire diversity changes with age.

The library came from 5' RACE. The sequencer was an Illumina HiSeq 2500. A second PCR of roughly 7 to 11 cycles was performed with a sample-barcoded 5' primer and a J-beta primer mix. Each TCR beta cDNA molecule received a unique molecular identifier from a template-switch 5' adaptor carrying 12 random nucleotides. Each sample yielded at least 3 million CDR3-containing paired-end reads. First-strand cDNA was synthesized from all RNA with the Mint cDNA synthesis kit, primed by a TRBC-specific oligonucleotide. Following uracil-DNA glycosylase treatment, a first 18-cycle PCR with universal primers M1SS and BC2_uni_R was performed on all cDNA. Turning to the authors' computational methods: Each sample was normalized by randomly selecting 1 million high-quality reads, each carrying a distinct molecular identifier. Instead of being binned into consensus sequences, reads with shared molecular identifiers were discarded. MiTCR, run with a Q25 quality threshold and the strictest error-elimination algorithm, handled CDR3 identification, clonotype clustering and error correction. A nonparametric unseen species model with Euler transformation was used to estimate lower-bound total TCR beta diversity. TCRdb redid the processing of the public reads, applying fastp at Q25 and MiXCR, and retained in-frame beta chains. When rows share a CDR3 protein, they turn into one entry using the most common DNA and genes. Here the V and J calls rest on TCRdb's processing, not on the authors' analysis. Present in this sample are 600,000 to 800,000 distinct CDR3 sequences, approximately 52% of which were seen just once. In total, the top ten clones hold 13% of the sample.

Systemically healthy Caucasian individuals from Russia, approximately 39 in total and aged roughly 6 to 90 years, were included as donors. Around 10 milliliters of peripheral blood were collected from each donor into EDTA-treated Vacutainer tubes. Ficoll-Paque density-gradient centrifugation was used to isolate PBMCs, with at least 6.5 million per sample. Total RNA was extracted from PBMCs with Trizol reagent, with at least 5 micrograms obtained per sample. Naive CD45RAhigh/CD27high T cell percentages were measured by flow cytometry on a PBMC aliquot from every donor. On the study overall, not on this receptor specifically: The CMV infection status of donors was not known, potentially confounding age-related changes in expanded clonotypes. Observed TCR beta diversity per million T cells fell roughly linearly with age, and a significant reduction was already apparent by age roughly 40. The long-lived group showed more naive CD4+ T cells, fewer expanded clones and increased TCR diversity than the aged group, suggesting age selection. Since profiling was done on bulk unsorted PBMCs, naive and antigen-experienced compartments could not be conclusively compared. Total diversity estimates from one million sequenced T cells were considered lower bounds and underestimates. The percentage of naive T cells measured by flow cytometry correlated strongly with observed TCR beta diversity.

A remark on this clonotype: This receptor's antigen is unknown. Per-nucleotide qualities are absent, and no much larger clonotype sits a single base away.

The V end loses 0 bases and the J end loses 0 bases, and a stretch of 6 bases separates them. The CDR3 spans 15 residues, from the cysteine through the phenylalanine. CDR3 DNA is the only sequence kept; it has 45 bases, read in frame from the first base. For CDR1 and CDR2, the germline V gene lists MNHNS and SASEGT. The chain is assembled from TRBV6-1 and TRBJ2-4, with the D gene uncertain. The sequence came from a woman older than 75 in good health. Sequenced: blood. The CDR3 amino acid sequence is: CASSEATLAKNIQYF. The sequenced DNA is TGTGCCAGCAGTGAAGCGACCCTAGCCAAAAACATTCAGTACTTC.